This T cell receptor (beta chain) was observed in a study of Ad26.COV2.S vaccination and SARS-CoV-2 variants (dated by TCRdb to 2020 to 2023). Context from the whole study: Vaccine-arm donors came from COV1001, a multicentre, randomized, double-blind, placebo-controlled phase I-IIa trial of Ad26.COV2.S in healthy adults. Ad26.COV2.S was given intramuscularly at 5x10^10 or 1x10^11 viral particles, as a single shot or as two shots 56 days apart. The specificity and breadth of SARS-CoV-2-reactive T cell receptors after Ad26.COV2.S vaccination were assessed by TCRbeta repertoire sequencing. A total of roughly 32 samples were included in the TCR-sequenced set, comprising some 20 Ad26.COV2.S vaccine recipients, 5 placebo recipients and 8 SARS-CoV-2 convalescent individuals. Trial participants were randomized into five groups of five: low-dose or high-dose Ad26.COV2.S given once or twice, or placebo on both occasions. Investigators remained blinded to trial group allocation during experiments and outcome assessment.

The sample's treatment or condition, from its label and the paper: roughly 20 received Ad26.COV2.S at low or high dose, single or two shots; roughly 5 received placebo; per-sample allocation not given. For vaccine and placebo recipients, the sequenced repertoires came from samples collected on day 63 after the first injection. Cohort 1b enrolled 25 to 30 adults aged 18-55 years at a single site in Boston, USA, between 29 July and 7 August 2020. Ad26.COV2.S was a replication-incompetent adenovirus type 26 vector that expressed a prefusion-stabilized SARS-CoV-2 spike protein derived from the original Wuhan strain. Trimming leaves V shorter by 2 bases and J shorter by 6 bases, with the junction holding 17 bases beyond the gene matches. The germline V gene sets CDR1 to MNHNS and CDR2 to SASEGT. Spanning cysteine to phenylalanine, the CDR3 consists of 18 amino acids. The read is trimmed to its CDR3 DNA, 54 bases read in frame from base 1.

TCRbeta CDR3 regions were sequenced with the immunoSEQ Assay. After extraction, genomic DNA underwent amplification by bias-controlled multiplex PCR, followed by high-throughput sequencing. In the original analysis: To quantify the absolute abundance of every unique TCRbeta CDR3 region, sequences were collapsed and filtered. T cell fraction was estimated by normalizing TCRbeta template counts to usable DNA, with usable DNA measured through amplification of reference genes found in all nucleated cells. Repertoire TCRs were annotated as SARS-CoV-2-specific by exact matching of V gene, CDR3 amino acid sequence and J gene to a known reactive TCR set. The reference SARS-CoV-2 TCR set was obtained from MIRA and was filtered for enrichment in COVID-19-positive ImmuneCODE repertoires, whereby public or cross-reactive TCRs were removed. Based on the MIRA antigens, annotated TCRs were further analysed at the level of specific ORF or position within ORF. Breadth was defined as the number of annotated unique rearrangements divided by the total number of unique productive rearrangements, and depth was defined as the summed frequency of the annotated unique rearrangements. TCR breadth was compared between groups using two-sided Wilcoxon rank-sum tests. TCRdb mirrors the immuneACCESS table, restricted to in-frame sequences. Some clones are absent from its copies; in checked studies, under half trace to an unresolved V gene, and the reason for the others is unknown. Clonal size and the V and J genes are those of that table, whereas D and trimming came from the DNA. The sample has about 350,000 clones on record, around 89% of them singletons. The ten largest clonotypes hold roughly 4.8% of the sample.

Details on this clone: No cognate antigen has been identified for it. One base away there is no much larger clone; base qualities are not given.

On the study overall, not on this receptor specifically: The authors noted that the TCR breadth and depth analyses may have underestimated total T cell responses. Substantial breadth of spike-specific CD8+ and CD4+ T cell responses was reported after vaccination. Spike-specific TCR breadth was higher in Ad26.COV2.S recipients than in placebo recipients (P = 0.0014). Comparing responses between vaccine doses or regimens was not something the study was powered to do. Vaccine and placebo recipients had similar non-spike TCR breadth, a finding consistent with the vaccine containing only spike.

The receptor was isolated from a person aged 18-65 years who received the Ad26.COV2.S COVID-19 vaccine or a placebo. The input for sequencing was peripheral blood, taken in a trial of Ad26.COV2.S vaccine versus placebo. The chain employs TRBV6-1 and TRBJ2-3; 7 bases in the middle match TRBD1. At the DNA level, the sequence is TGTGCCAGCAGTGAAAGGAGTCCCGGGACAGTTATCTGGGATACGCAGTATTTT. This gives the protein CASSERSPGTVIWDTQYF.